This T cell receptor (beta chain) originates from a study of Ad26.COV2.S vaccination and SARS-CoV-2 variants. Study at large: Into the muscle, Ad26.COV2.S was dosed once or twice, 56 days apart. The study's findings and limits: The TCR breadth and depth analyses may have produced an underestimate of total T cell responses.

The V end lost 1 base, the J end lost 5 bases, and 6 bases lay between the germline ends. CDR3 length equals 12 residues. Germline V gene lookup returns CDR1 SGHRS and CDR2 YFSETQ. As regards this clone: Its antigen is not identified.

Specified treatment: roughly 19 received Ad26.COV2.S at low or high dose, single or two shots; 5 received placebo; per-sample allocation not given. All samples were drawn on day 63, counting from the first vaccine or placebo injection. This Boston cohort included adults aged 18-55 years. The protocol was immunoSEQ multiplex PCR, while the TCRdb copy is restricted to in-frame clones and leaves out a portion. The table lists some 400,000 clones, around 89% of them singletons, with around 1.9% in the top ten. This TCR came from a person between 18 and 59 years old who received the Ad26.COV2.S COVID-19 vaccine or a placebo. The specimen comprised peripheral blood, sampled in a trial of Ad26.COV2.S vaccine versus placebo. This chain connects TRBV5-1 to TRBJ1-1; D gene uncertain. In DNA, the CDR3 is TGCGCCAGCAGCTTGACATCAACTGAAGCTTTCTTT. It specifies CASSLTSTEAFF.